The T cell receptor (beta chain) described here comes from a study of Graves' ophthalmopathy and Graves' hyperthyroidism. The study, taken as a whole, reports: In blood appeared most of the expanded thyroid clonotypes whose frequency exceeded 0.001.

On this clonotype: Its antigen is as yet unknown.

Where ophthalmopathy was present, donors had moderate-to-severe activity, CAS ≥3, NOSPECS ≥4 and duration under 3 months. The CDR3 is 12 residues long. V lost 4 bases and J lost 5, with 10 bases in between. Germline CDR1 reads SQVTM; CDR2 reads ANQGSEA. Amplified material comprised TCR beta CDR3 regions derived from RNA transcripts. First-round RT-PCR used HTBI primers; second-round multiplex PCR followed. MiXCR was run by TCRdb on the multiplex PCR reads, yielding one entry per CDR3 protein. The table shows about 740,000 distinct CDR3 sequences, with 40% occurring only once. Sequenced input: peripheral blood. The receptor was isolated from an adult man with Graves' ophthalmopathy. The genes are TRBV29-1 and TRBJ2-3; a weak D match, TRBD1 (5 bases). The CDR3, as DNA: TGCAGCGTTGTGCAGGGCGGAGATACGCAGTATTTT. It encodes CSVVQGGDTQYF.